This T cell receptor beta chain is drawn from a study of cytomegalovirus exposure and HLA in healthy donors. Trimming cost V 8 bases and J 4 bases; bases outside gene matches: 8. The CDR3 totals 14 residues. Germline values: CDR1 MGHDK, CDR2 SYGVNS. A multiplex PCR was run with 60 Vbeta primers and 13 Jbeta primers. Sequencing used immunoSEQ multiplex PCR; TCRdb keeps in-frame clones, though not all of them. The data hold around 150,000 clones, with roughly 82% observed a single time. Sequencing was performed on PBMCs. The chain couples TRBV25-1 to TRBJ1-2, with 9 bases that match TRBD1. The origin of this receptor is a man in his forties or fifties in good health and CMV-seropositive. DNA of the CDR3: TGTGCCAGCTCCCGGGACAGGGAGGTCTATGGCTACACCTTC. This codes for CASSRDREVYGYTF.